Each of the 9 T cell receptor beta chains below was sequenced from the same sample in a study of vaccination effects on CD4 cells after COVID-19. Repertoires were generated with immunoSEQ multiplex PCR, while TCRdb's copy carries only in-frame clones and drops some. The table shows 35,000 to 45,000 clones, with just under 75% occurring only once. Ahead of sequencing, the ViraFEST assay grew antigen-specific CD4+ T cells using viral peptide pools. At the end of 9 to 11 days of culture, CD4+ T cells were isolated. The individual was infected with SARS-CoV-2 between March and December 2020, as confirmed by PCR. Their antigens remain unidentified. The sample here was CD4+ T cells from PBMCs cultured with a peptide pool, taken before COVID-19 vaccination. The origin of the receptors is a human donor who had a prior SARS-CoV-2 infection.

The genes are TRBV19 and TRBJ2-3, with 8 bases identical to TRBD2. V was clipped by 6 bases and J by 2 bases; unmatched bases: 4. CDR3 length: 14 amino acids. From germline, CDR1 is LNHDA and CDR2 SQIVND (reference sequence). CDR3 DNA: TGTGCCAGTAGCGGGGGGGCCTACACAGATACGCAGTATTTT. It codes for CASSGGAYTDTQYF.

The CDR3 region has the DNA TGTGCCAGCAGCTTAACGGCAGGGAGCTATGGCTACACCTTC. Its protein is CASSLTAGSYGYTF. The V gene is TRBV7-3, the J gene TRBJ1-2; D may be TRBD1 (5 bases). V lost 0 bases, J lost 4 bases, and 9 bases lay in between. The CDR3 sequence is 14 residues long. Germline assignment: CDR1 SGHTA and CDR2 FQGTGA.

There are a few counts of this clone. The chain links TRBV9 to TRBJ2-1, with D hard to call. V dropped 0 bases and J dropped 4 bases, with 8 bases sitting between them. The CDR3 loop spans 14 amino acids. CDR1 is SGDLS, CDR2 YYNGEE, per germline. CDR3: CASSVGVVYNEQFF. The CDR3 nucleotides read TGTGCCAGCAGCGTAGGGGTAGTGTACAATGAGCAGTTCTTC. Based on the CDR3 plus reference TRBV9 and TRBJ2-1, the full variable domain is DSGVTQTPKHLITATGQRVTLRCSPRSGDLSVYWYQQSLDQGLQFLIQYYNGEERAKGNILERFSAQQFPDLHSELNLSSLELGDSALYFCASSVGVVYNEQFFGPGTRLTVL.

The chain has TRBV7-6 and TRBJ2-5; D ambiguous. Per the germline V gene, CDR1 is SGHVS and CDR2 is FNYEAQ. The CDR3 consists of 14 residues. Trimming stripped 5 bases from V and 5 bases from J, with 15 bases between. In DNA, the CDR3 is TGTGCCAGCAGCCAGGACCCTATTGGGGAGACCCAGTACTTC. Its protein is CASSQDPIGETQYF. Full variable domain (missing parts from reference TRBV7-6 and TRBJ2-5): GAGVSQSPRYKVTKRGQDVALRCDPISGHVSLYWYRQALGQGPEFLTYFNYEAQQDKSGLPNDRFSAERPEGSISTLTIQRTEQRDSAMYRCASSQDPIGETQYFGPGTRLLVL.

V and J are TRBV6-5 and TRBJ1-1; no definite D call. The germline V and J ends were trimmed by 5 bases and 1 base, with 8 bases remaining between them. The germline CDR1 and CDR2 sequences are MNHEY and SVGAGI. CDR3 size: 13 residues. The CDR3 nucleotides read TGTGCCAGCAGTACAGTGAGGAACACTGAAGCTTTCTTT. Its translation: CASSTVRNTEAFF.

This chain uses TRBV4-2 with TRBJ2-3, with TRBD1 matching 11 bases. The CDR3 has 16 residues. From germline, CDR1 is LGHNA and CDR2 YNFKEQ. After removal of 1 base from V and 6 bases from J, the junction contained 6 bases not matched to a gene. The CDR3, as DNA: TGTGCCAGCAGCCAAGCCTGGACAGGGGGCAGGGATACGCAGTATTTT. It yields the protein CASSQAWTGGRDTQYF.

This clone was seen a few times. V and J are TRBV6-1 and TRBJ1-2; D possibly corresponds to TRBD1 (6 bases). The CDR3 contains 13 residues. The germline CDR1 and CDR2 sequences are MNHNS and SASEGT. Trimming cost V 2 bases and J 8 bases, with 12 bases left between them. The DNA for the CDR3 is TGTGCCAGCAGTGAATACGGGGGCGGGGGCTACACCTTC. Residues: CASSEYGGGGYTF.

This rearrangement joins TRBV7-3 to TRBJ2-3, with 7 nucleotides matching TRBD2. The CDR3 loop spans 16 amino acids. With 2 bases clipped from V and 6 bases from J, the junction kept 11 bases outside the gene matches. Germline V gene sequence: CDR1 SGHTA, CDR2 FQGTGA. CDR3 DNA sequence: TGTGCCAGCAGCTTACTAGCGGAGACTGGGGCGGATACGCAGTATTTT. Amino acid sequence: CASSLLAETGADTQYF. Drawing the rest from reference TRBV7-3 and TRBJ2-3, the complete variable domain is GAGVSQTPSNKVTEKGKYVELRCDPISGHTALYWYRQSLGQGPEFLIYFQGTGAADDSGLPNDRFFAVRPEGSVSTLKIQRTERGDSAVYLCASSLLAETGADTQYFGPGTRLTVL.

The chain joins TRBV29-1 to TRBJ1-1, with D unclear. The CDR3 runs to 15 residues. V gave up 6 bases and J gave up 2 bases, with 19 bases separating them. Germline CDR1 SQVTM, CDR2 ANQGSEA. The CDR3 DNA sequence: TGCAGCGTCCTGACTAGGGAGGGAATAAACACTGAAGCTTTCTTT. Its protein product is CSVLTREGINTEAFF.